This passage covers 3 T cell receptor beta chains from one sample sequenced in a study of blood T cells in healthy people across ages. Using a J-beta primer mix together with a sample-barcoded 5' primer, a second PCR was run for roughly 7 to 12 cycles. TCRdb re-derived calls from the 5' RACE reads in MiXCR, one entry per CDR3 protein. This table holds hundreds of thousands of distinct CDR3 sequences, around 24% found once. The same sample was also used in a study of T cells of mothers and their children.

The material sequenced was blood. Receptor source: a boy aged 10-17 years in good health.

V is TRBV3-1 and J is TRBJ2-1, with D possibly being TRBD2 (6 bases). The length of the CDR3 is 13 residues. Germline-derived CDR1 and CDR2 are LGHDT and YNNKEL (reference sequence). Trimming took 3 bases from V and 8 from J, leaving 11 bases between them. CDR3 protein: CASSHAGYHEQFF. For the CDR3, the DNA is TGTGCCAGCAGCCACGCGGGGTACCATGAGCAGTTCTTC.

As DNA, the CDR3 is TGTGCCAGCACCTGGCCAACAGATACGCAGTATTTT. Translating it yields CASTWPTDTQYF. This rearrangement joins TRBV7-2 to TRBJ2-3; D unresolved. Germline loops: CDR1 SGHTA, CDR2 FQGNSA. V dropped 7 bases and J dropped 3 bases, with 8 bases sitting between them. The CDR3 is 12 residues long.

This clonotype was found a few times. V usage is TRBV28 and J usage is TRBJ2-1, with a tentative D call TRBD1 (5 bases). Germline V CDR1 and CDR2: MDHEN, SYDVKM. The germline V and J ends were trimmed by 3 bases and 0 bases, with 9 bases remaining between them. CDR3 length: 15 residues. CDR3 nucleotide sequence: TGTGCCAGCAGTTTCAGGGCTGGCTCCTACAATGAGCAGTTCTTC. It specifies CASSFRAGSYNEQFF.